This TCR beta chain came from a study of human T cells and chemical hapten exposure. The study, taken as a whole, reports: There was no change with DPC sensitization in TCRs above 1 in 1000 frequency.

Individual cDNA molecules had unique molecular identifiers attached to them by the library. One entry per CDR3 protein, called by TCRdb with MiXCR from the RACE reads. The sample lists more than 80,000 distinct CDR3 sequences, approximately 12% occurring once. Time point defined: pre-sensitization, week 0. Stated treatment: therapeutic diphenylcyclopropenone sensitization with weekly scalp DPC. Participating donors were patients with alopecia, aged 18 to 70 years, considered appropriate candidates for DPC. This clonotype has ten or more counts. What it recognizes is unknown. The ends were cut back, 1 base at V and 4 bases at J, with 18 bases in the middle. Germline V gene lookup returns CDR1 SGHRS and CDR2 YFSETQ. CDR3 length: 16 amino acids.

The source of this sequence is a woman in her fifties or sixties with alopecia areata. Some clones in this sample may be carry-over from other donors' samples. The source material was whole blood, sampled in connection with sensitization to the hapten diphenylcyclopropenone (DPC). The genes are TRBV5-1 and TRBJ2-7; no reliable D call. Written as DNA, the CDR3 is TGCGCCAGCAGCTTGATAGGTGGCGGTTTGGCTTACGAGCAGTACTTC. It translates to CASSLIGGGLAYEQYF.